Listed here is a single TCR beta chain. Its antigen remains unidentified. The CDR3 has 13 residues. Germline lookup yields CDR1 SGHTA and CDR2 FQGNSA. V was shortened by 2 bases and J by 2 bases, with 6 bases between the two germline ends. This specimen belongs to a study of cytomegalovirus exposure and HLA in healthy donors. Primers for the PCR totalled 60 Vbeta and 13 Jbeta. Method: immunoSEQ multiplex PCR; TCRdb's copy keeps in-frame clones and lacks some. The sample records approximately 190,000 clones, approximately 78% being singletons. Study-wide results and caveats: Common viral pathogens were later found to be apparently linked to several of the most significant clusters. Relative to equally common others, HLA-associated TCR beta chains showed greater clonal expansion in a later analysis.

The chain couples TRBV7-2 to TRBJ1-2; D call uncertain. The origin of this receptor is a woman younger than 35 in good health and CMV-seronegative. The sequenced sample was PBMCs. The CDR3, as DNA: TGTGCCAGCAGCTTACACTCAAACTATGGCTACACCTTC. It codes for CASSLHSNYGYTF.